The 5 T cell receptor beta chains below were found in one sample sequenced in a study of blood T cell repertoires in COVID-19. Method: immunoSEQ multiplex PCR; TCRdb's copy keeps in-frame clones and lacks some. The table includes some 390,000 clones, around 92% detected once. Sequencing input: PBMCs or T cells enriched from blood (not recorded which). These receptors all stem from a woman aged 25 to 39 who had recovered from COVID-19.

The chain employs TRBV18 and TRBJ2-1; 12 nucleotides match TRBD2. This CDR3 region has 19 residues. The germline V gene encodes CDR1 KGHSH and CDR2 LQKENI. Trimming took 0 bases from V and 4 from J; bases not matched to a gene: 10. The CDR3 nucleotides are TGTGCCAGCTCACCACCGGGTCAGGCTAGCGGGAGGGCTTACAATGAGCAGTTCTTC. This codes for CASSPPGQASGRAYNEQFF. The variable domain in full, with the rest retrieved from reference TRBV18 and TRBJ2-1, is NAGVMQNPRHLVRRRGQEARLRCSPMKGHSHVYWYRQLPEEGLKFMVYLQKENIIDESGMPKERFSAEFPKEGPSILRIQQVVRGDSAAYFCASSPPGQASGRAYNEQFFGPGTRLTVL.

CDR3 DNA: TGCGCCAGCAGCCAAGTTAGGACAGGGGACACCGGGGAGCTGTTTTTT. It specifies CASSQVRTGDTGELFF. The chain has TRBV4-1 and TRBJ2-2; the match to TRBD1 covers 9 bases. The V gene's germline CDR1 is MGHRA and CDR2 YSYEKL. V trimming: 1 base; J trimming: 3 bases; junction bases outside the gene matches: 3. CDR3 length equals 16 residues.

The V and J genes are TRBV28 and TRBJ1-4, with 7 nucleotides matching TRBD1. The CDR3 spans 15 residues. The V gene's germline CDR1 is MDHEN and CDR2 SYDVKM. Trimming at V came to 6 bases and at J to 7 bases, leaving 11 bases not matched to a gene. CDR3 sequence: CASSYQGVGSEKLFF. The CDR3 DNA is TGTGCCAGCAGCTATCAGGGGGTTGGGAGTGAAAAACTGTTTTTT.

The chain uses TRBV29-1 and TRBJ2-5; the match to TRBD2 covers 10 bases. Germline lookup yields CDR1 SQVTM and CDR2 ANQGSEA. V was clipped by 5 bases and J by 0 bases; unmatched bases: 3. This CDR3 is 14 amino acids long. This CDR3 is CSVRTSGYQETQYF. For the CDR3, the DNA is TGCAGCGTTCGGACTAGCGGATACCAAGAGACCCAGTACTTC.

The chain couples TRBV5-4 to TRBJ1-4, with 8 bases identical to TRBD1. CDR1 and CDR2 (germline): SGHNT, YYREEE (reference sequence). The CDR3 spans 16 residues. Unmatched junction bases numbered 13, after V lost 4 bases and J lost 8 bases. Written as DNA, the CDR3 is TGTGCCAGCAGCGTCCCGGGACAGGATGGTGGGGAAAAACTGTTTTTT. Encoded protein: CASSVPGQDGGEKLFF. Together with reference TRBV5-4 and TRBJ1-4, the CDR3 gives the full variable domain: ETGVTQSPTHLIKTRGQQVTLRCSSQSGHNTVSWYQQALGQGPQFIFQYYREEENGRGNFPPRFSGLQFPNYSSELNVNALELDDSALYLCASSVPGQDGGEKLFFGSGTQLSVL.